The rows below give T cell receptor beta chains drawn from one sample of a study of shared clonotypes between healthy human individuals. Clones were read by immunoSEQ multiplex PCR, and TCRdb kept only the in-frame ones, dropping some. The repertoire holds roughly 2.2 million clones, with around 93% as singletons. The sequencing input was naive CD4+ T cells from PBMCs. Receptors originate from a man aged 18 to 30 in good health. Some clones in this sample may be carry-over from other donors' samples. The CDR3 runs from the conserved cysteine through the conserved F or W. A D gene is named only where the DNA matches it firmly. Size values are once, few and many counts, or a class for expanded clones, and some rows have none.

clone_size	v_call	j_call	d_call	cdr3_nt	cdr3_aa
-	TRBV28	TRBJ2-7	TRBD1	TGTGCCAGCCGGACAGGGGGGCACGAGCAGTACTTC	CASRTGGHEQYF
-	TRBV9	TRBJ2-7	-	TGTGCCAGCAGCCCCCTGGGGACCGGCTCCTACGAGCAGTACTTC	CASSPLGTGSYEQYF
-	TRBV5-4	TRBJ2-7	-	TGTGCCAGCAGACCTGGAGGGTCCTACGAGCAGTACTTC	CASRPGGSYEQYF
-	TRBV6-5	TRBJ1-2	-	TGTGCCAGCAGCAGGGGCGGTAGAGTAAACTATGGCTACACCTTC	CASSRGGRVNYGYTF
-	TRBV28	TRBJ2-3	-	TGTGCCAGCAGTTTATTGGCCGCGGGGAGAGCAGATACGCAGTATTTT	CASSLLAAGRADTQYF
-	TRBV19	TRBJ1-3	-	TGTGCCAGTAGTCGGCGAGGGCTGGGGGGAAACACCATATATTTT	CASSRRGLGGNTIYF
-	TRBV9	TRBJ2-7	-	TGTGCCAGCAGCGTAGGAGGGACGGACTACGAGCAGTACTTC	CASSVGGTDYEQYF
once	TRBV28	TRBJ2-7	-	TGTGCCGGGGCCGGCGCCCCCCCTCAGGGCGAGCAGTACTTC	CAGAGAPPQGEQYF
-	TRBV28	TRBJ2-5	-	TGTGCCAGCAGAGTCGCAGGAGAGACCCAGTACTTC	CASRVAGETQYF
once	TRBV13	TRBJ1-1	-	TGTGCCAGCAGCTTGTCCCGGGACGGGGAGACTGAAGCTTTCTTT	CASSLSRDGETEAFF
few	TRBV29-1	TRBJ1-1	-	TGCAGCGTTGCCGGTCAGGGGCCCCCTGGGGCTTTCTTT	CSVAGQGPPGAFF
few	TRBV2	TRBJ1-3	-	TGTGCCAGCAGTGAAACTAACACCATATATTTT	CASSETNTIYF
-	TRBV5-4	TRBJ1-3	-	TGTGCCAGCAGCCAAGGAAACCCCTCTGGAAACACCATATATTTT	CASSQGNPSGNTIYF
-	TRBV4-1	TRBJ2-2	-	TGCGCCAGCAGCCAACAGTACGTCCCCGGGGAGCTGTTTTTT	CASSQQYVPGELFF
-	TRBV7-3	TRBJ2-3	-	TGTGCCAGCAGCCCCAGGACCGGGGGAGATACGCAGTATTTT	CASSPRTGGDTQYF
-	TRBV11-2	TRBJ2-2	-	TGTGCCAGCAGCTTGAGGGACCAAGGGCTAAGAAGGAACACCGGGGAGCTGTTTTTT	CASSLRDQGLRRNTGELFF
-	TRBV29-1	TRBJ2-1	-	TGCAGCGTAAACCCCGGGACTGGATACTCTGAGCAGTTCTTC	CSVNPGTGYSEQFF
-	TRBV19	TRBJ2-3	TRBD1	TGTGCCAGTAGCGCCCTTCCGGGACAGGGCCTTTCCGATACGCAGTATTTT	CASSALPGQGLSDTQYF
-	TRBV11-1	TRBJ2-7	TRBD2	TGTGCCAGCAGCTGGGGTGGGGCTAGCGGGAGCTACGAGCAGTACTTC	CASSWGGASGSYEQYF
-	TRBV10-2	TRBJ1-4	TRBD1	TGCGCCAGCAGTCCAAGGACAGGGGAAAAACTGTTTTTT	CASSPRTGEKLFF
-	TRBV20-1	TRBJ2-7	-	TGCAGTGCTAGAAACCCCCCCGAGCAGTACTTC	CSARNPPEQYF
once	TRBV7-5	TRBJ2-7	-	TGTGTCAGAAGCTTAGTGTCCATAGGCGACGAGCAGTACTTC	CVRSLVSIGDEQYF
-	TRBV23-1	TRBJ2-1	-	TGCGCCAGCTGCCCCTGTAGAGGGAACTCCTACAATGAGCAGTTCTTC	CASCPCRGNSYNEQFF
-	TRBV5-6	TRBJ2-7	TRBD1	TGTGCCAGCAGCTTGGCCTGGACAGGGCTTTACGAGCAGTACTTC	CASSLAWTGLYEQYF
-	TRBV9	TRBJ2-5	TRBD2	TGTGCCAGCAGCCGGGGGACTAGCGGAAAAGAGACCCAGTACTTC	CASSRGTSGKETQYF
-	TRBV5-1	TRBJ2-1	-	TGCGCCAGCAGCTTCCCGGGGACTTACTACAATGAGCAGTTCTTC	CASSFPGTYYNEQFF
-	TRBV28	TRBJ2-7	-	TGTGCCAGCAGCCGCTTTAAGGGCGTCTACGAGCAGTACTTC	CASSRFKGVYEQYF
-	TRBV11-2	TRBJ2-7	TRBD1	TGTGCCAGCAGCTTAGAGACAGGGTTATGGGACTACGAGCAGTACTTC	CASSLETGLWDYEQYF
-	TRBV30	TRBJ2-4	-	TGTGCCTGGAATCAGTATACCGTCTTAGCCAAAAACATTCAGTACTTC	CAWNQYTVLAKNIQYF
-	TRBV28	TRBJ2-1	-	TGTGCCAGCAGTTTCCCGTATTTAACCTACAATGAGCAGTTCTTC	CASSFPYLTYNEQFF
-	TRBV6-5	TRBJ1-2	-	TGTGCCAGCACTGACACAGGGAGAGGCTACACCTTC	CASTDTGRGYTF
-	TRBV27	TRBJ2-3	TRBD2	TGTGCCAGCAGACCCAGGACTAGCGGGATAACCGTAGGTACGCAGTATTTT	CASRPRTSGITVGTQYF
-	TRBV28	TRBJ2-5	-	TGTGCCAGCAGTTTAGGGCAGGTTGGGGGAGAGACCCAGTACTTC	CASSLGQVGGETQYF
-	TRBV6-1	TRBJ2-7	-	TGTGCCAGCAGTTCACCCACCTACGAGCAGTACTTC	CASSSPTYEQYF
once	TRBV7-8	TRBJ2-7	TRBD2	TGTGCCAGCAGCTTAAGGGGACTAGCGGGAGGAACGGACCCCTACGAGCAGTACTTC	CASSLRGLAGGTDPYEQYF
-	TRBV4-2	TRBJ1-1	-	TGTGCCAGCAGCCCGGAGTGGGGCACTGAAGCTTTCTTT	CASSPEWGTEAFF
-	TRBV5-1	TRBJ2-5	TRBD2	TGCGCCAGCAGCCACCCGGCGGGAGGGCTTGGGGAGACCCAGTACTTC	CASSHPAGGLGETQYF
-	TRBV7-8	TRBJ1-1	-	TGTGCCAGCAGCTATATGAGGGACACTGAAGCTTTCTTT	CASSYMRDTEAFF
-	TRBV7-3	TRBJ2-1	TRBD2	TGTGCCAGCAGCACACACCTAGCGGGAGCCAATGAGCAGTTCTTC	CASSTHLAGANEQFF
-	TRBV4-1	TRBJ1-2	TRBD1	TGCGCCAGCAGCCGATCACAGGGGGGCTATGGCTACACCTTC	CASSRSQGGYGYTF
-	TRBV9	TRBJ2-2	TRBD2	TGTGCCAGCAGCCCTAGCGGGAAAGGAAACACCGGGGAGCTGTTTTTT	CASSPSGKGNTGELFF
-	TRBV6-5	TRBJ1-5	-	TGTGCCAGCTCCCTCTCTAGTAGCAATCAGCCCCAGCATTTT	CASSLSSSNQPQHF
-	TRBV25-1	TRBJ2-1	TRBD2	TGTGCCAGCAGTGTAGAGCCGGGACTAGCCGTCGATGAGCAGTTCTTC	CASSVEPGLAVDEQFF
-	TRBV5-6	TRBJ2-5	-	TGTGCCAGCAGCTTTGGACAGCAAGAGACCCAGTACTTC	CASSFGQQETQYF
few	TRBV28	TRBJ1-5	-	TGTGCCAGCATGATTAGCAATCAGCCCCAGCATTTT	CASMISNQPQHF
-	TRBV25-1	TRBJ2-2	-	TGTGCCAGCAGTGAGGCGGGCAGGGTGGGCACCGGGGAGCTGTTTTTT	CASSEAGRVGTGELFF
-	TRBV12-5	TRBJ2-1	-	TGTGCTAGTGGTTTGGTAGGATACAATGAGCAGTTCTTC	CASGLVGYNEQFF
-	TRBV5-1	TRBJ1-2	TRBD1	TGCGCCAGCAGCATCCGGGACAGGGGCTCTGGCTACACCTTC	CASSIRDRGSGYTF